This T cell receptor beta chain was identified in a study of cytomegalovirus exposure and HLA in healthy donors. A word on this clone: Its antigen is undetermined.

Study results and caveats: Cytomegalovirus status, reportedly, was diagnosed with high specificity and sensitivity by the classifier.

TCRdb's table, derived via immunoSEQ multiplex PCR, lists solely in-frame clones and lacks some. The sample carries over 200,000 clones, about 90% recorded once. The CDR3 covers 16 residues. After removal of 0 bases from V and 8 bases from J, the junction contained 9 bases not matched to a gene. In germline, CDR1 is SGDLS, CDR2 YYNGEE. Sequenced sample: PBMCs. This TCR came from a woman younger than 30 in good health and CMV-seronegative. The J gene is TRBJ2-1, the V gene TRBV9; 9 bases map to TRBD2. In DNA, the CDR3 is TGTGCCAGCAGCGTAGAGGCGGGGGGGCCGGTCGATGAGCAGTTCTTC. This translates into CASSVEAGGPVDEQFF.